This T cell receptor (beta chain) came from a study of T cells in Graves' hyperthyroidism and ophthalmopathy. Patients with uncontrolled infections, other autoimmune diseases, pregnancy or lactation were excluded. The study based diagnoses on clinical symptoms, serum thyroxine and TRAb, thyroid ultrasound and orbital computed tomography. This clonotype was recorded only once. Its antigen is not identified. Amplified TCR beta CDR3 regions came from RNA transcripts. Primed by the HTBI set, a first-round RT-PCR was run on the TCR CDR3. MiXCR was run by TCRdb on the multiplex PCR reads, yielding one entry per CDR3 protein. The repertoire holds 600,000 to 700,000 distinct CDR3 sequences, about 45% seen once, with under 8.5% in the top ten. Losses at the gene ends were 3 bases for V and 6 bases for J; bases not matched to a gene: 12. Germline lookup yields CDR1 SQVTM and CDR2 ANQGSEA. CDR3 length equals 16 residues.

Study results and caveats: A model built on 13 V-J features separated ophthalmopathy from stable hyperthyroidism. Blood held most thyroid clonotypes expanded above 0.001 frequency.

Sequencing was performed on peripheral blood or thyroid tissue (not recorded which). The V call is TRBV29-1, the J call TRBJ1-1; 11 bases agree with TRBD1. The origin of this receptor is an adult man with Graves' disease, either hyperthyroidism or ophthalmopathy (not recorded which). CDR3 sequence reads: CSVEWPPGQGVSEAFF. The CDR3 DNA reads TGCAGCGTTGAGTGGCCCCCGGGACAGGGGGTGTCTGAAGCTTTCTTT.